This T cell receptor beta chain was identified during a study of blood T cell repertoires in COVID-19. In the study overall: Both acute and convalescent COVID-19 samples were obtained from the United States, Italy and Spain. T cells, B-cell-depleted T cells, or PBMCs supplied cDNA or gDNA.

This CDR3 is 16 amino acids long. From germline, CDR1 is SEHNR and CDR2 FQNEAQ (reference sequence). V dropped 0 bases and J dropped 7 bases, with 13 bases sitting between them. This clone turned up a few times. In the original analysis: Amplification from reference gene primers served as the basis for estimated nucleated cell counts. Profiled with immunoSEQ multiplex PCR; TCRdb holds only in-frame clones, not every one. D and trimming were read from the DNA, whereas the V and J calls and clone size are those reported in that table. The table lists over 60,000 clones, roughly 80% of them singletons. The receptor was isolated from a human donor in a cohort sampled during active COVID-19. This chain links TRBV7-9 with TRBJ1-6, with D perhaps TRBD1 (5 bases). The sample taken for sequencing was peripheral blood. CDR3 amino acids: CASSLAGAGGNSPLHF. The CDR3 nucleotides are TGTGCCAGCAGCTTAGCAGGGGCAGGTGGCAATTCACCCCTCCACTTT.